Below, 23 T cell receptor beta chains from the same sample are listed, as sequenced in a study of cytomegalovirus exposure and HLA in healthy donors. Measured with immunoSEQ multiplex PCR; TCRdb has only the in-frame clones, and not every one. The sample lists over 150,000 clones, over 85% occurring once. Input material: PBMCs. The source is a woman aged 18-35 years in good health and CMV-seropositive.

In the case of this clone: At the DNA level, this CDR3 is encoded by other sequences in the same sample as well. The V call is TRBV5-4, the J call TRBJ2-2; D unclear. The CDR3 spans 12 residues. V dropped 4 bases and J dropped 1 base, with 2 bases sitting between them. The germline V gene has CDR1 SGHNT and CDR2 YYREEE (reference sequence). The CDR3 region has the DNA TGTGCCAGCAGCCTGAACACCGGGGAGCTGTTTTTT. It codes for CASSLNTGELFF.

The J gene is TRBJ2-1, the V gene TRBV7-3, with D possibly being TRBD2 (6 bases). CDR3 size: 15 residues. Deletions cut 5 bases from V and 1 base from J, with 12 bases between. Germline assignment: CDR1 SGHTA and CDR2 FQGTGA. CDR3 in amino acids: CASSLSSGSYNEQFF. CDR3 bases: TGTGCCAGCAGCCTCTCCAGCGGGTCCTACAATGAGCAGTTCTTC.

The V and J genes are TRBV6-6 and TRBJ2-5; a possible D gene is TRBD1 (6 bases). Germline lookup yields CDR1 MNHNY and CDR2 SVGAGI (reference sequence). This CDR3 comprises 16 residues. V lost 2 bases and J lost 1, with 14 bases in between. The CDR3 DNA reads TGTGCCAGCAGTTACCCTTCGGACAGAATCCAAGAGACCCAGTACTTC. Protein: CASSYPSDRIQETQYF.

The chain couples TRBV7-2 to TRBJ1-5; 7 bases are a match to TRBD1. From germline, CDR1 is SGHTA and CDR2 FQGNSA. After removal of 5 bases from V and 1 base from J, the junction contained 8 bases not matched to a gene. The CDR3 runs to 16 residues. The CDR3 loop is CASSQDRAVSNQPQHF. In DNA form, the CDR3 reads TGTGCCAGCAGCCAAGACAGGGCAGTAAGCAATCAGCCCCAGCATTTT.

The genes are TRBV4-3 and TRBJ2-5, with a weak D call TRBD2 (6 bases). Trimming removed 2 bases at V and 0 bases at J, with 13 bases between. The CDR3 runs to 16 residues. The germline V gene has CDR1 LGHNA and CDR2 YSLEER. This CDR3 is CASSQRETEYQETQYF. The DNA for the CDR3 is TGCGCCAGCAGCCAACGGGAGACAGAGTACCAAGAGACCCAGTACTTC.

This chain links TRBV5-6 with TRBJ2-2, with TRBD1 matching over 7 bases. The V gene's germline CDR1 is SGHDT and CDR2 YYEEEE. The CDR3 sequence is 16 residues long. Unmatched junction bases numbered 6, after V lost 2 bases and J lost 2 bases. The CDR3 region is CASSLFTGANTGELFF. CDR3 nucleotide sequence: TGTGCCAGCAGCTTATTTACAGGGGCTAACACCGGGGAGCTGTTTTTT.

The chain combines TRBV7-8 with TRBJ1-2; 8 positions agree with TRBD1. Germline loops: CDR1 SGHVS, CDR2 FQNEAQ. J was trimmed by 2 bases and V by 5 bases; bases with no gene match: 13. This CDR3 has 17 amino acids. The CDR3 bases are TGTGCCAGCAGCGTAAACCGGGACAGGCTCTCCAACTATGGCTACACCTTC. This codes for CASSVNRDRLSNYGYTF.

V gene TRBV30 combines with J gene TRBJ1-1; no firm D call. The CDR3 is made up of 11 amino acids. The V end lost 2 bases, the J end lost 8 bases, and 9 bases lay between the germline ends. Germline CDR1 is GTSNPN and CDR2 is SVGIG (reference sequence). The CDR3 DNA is TGTGCCTGGAGTTTGACGGAGGAAGCTTTCTTT. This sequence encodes CAWSLTEEAFF.

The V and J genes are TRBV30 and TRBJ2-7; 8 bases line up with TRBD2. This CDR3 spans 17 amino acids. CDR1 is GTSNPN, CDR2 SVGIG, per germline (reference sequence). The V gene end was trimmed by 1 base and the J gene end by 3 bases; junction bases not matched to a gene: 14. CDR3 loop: CAWSARPGLGYLYEQYF. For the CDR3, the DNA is TGTGCCTGGAGTGCCAGACCGGGACTAGGGTATCTCTACGAGCAGTACTTC.

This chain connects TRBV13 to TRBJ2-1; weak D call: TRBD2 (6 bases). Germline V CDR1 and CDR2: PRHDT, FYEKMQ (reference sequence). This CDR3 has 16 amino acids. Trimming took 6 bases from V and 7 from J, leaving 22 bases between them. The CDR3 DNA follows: TGTGCCAGCAGTCAAGCCCGACTAGTTATGGTTAATGAGCAGTTCTTC. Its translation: CASSQARLVMVNEQFF.

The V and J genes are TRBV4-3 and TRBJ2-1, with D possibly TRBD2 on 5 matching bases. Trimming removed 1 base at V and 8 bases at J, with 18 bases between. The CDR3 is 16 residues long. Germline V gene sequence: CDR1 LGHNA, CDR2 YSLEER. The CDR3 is CASSQAVGVGEDEQFF. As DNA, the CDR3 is TGCGCCAGCAGCCAAGCTGTGGGAGTAGGTGAGGATGAGCAGTTCTTC.

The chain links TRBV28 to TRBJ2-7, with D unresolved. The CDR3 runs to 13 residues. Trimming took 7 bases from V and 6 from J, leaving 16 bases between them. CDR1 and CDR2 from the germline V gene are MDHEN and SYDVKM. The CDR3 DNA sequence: TGTGCCAGCAATTCAGGTGTCCGAGCCGAGCAGTACTTC. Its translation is CASNSGVRAEQYF.

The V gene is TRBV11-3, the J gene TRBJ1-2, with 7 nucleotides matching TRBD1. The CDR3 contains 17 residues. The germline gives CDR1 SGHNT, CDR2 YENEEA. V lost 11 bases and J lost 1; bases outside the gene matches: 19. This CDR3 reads CARHLSRDSEFNYGYTF. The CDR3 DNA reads TGTGCCCGACACCTCTCCCGGGACAGCGAGTTTAACTATGGCTACACCTTC.

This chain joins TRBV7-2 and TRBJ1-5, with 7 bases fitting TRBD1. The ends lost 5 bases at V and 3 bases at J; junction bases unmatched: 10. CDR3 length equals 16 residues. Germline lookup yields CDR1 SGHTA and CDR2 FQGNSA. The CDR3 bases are TGTGCCAGCAGCCCGACAGGGCCTCATTTCAATCAGCCCCAGCATTTT. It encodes CASSPTGPHFNQPQHF.

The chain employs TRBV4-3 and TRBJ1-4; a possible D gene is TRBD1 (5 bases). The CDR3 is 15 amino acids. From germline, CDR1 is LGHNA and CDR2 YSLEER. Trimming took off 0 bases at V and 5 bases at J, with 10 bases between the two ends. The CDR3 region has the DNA TGCGCCAGCAGCCAAGAGGCAGGGATAAATGAAAAACTGTTTTTT. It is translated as CASSQEAGINEKLFF.

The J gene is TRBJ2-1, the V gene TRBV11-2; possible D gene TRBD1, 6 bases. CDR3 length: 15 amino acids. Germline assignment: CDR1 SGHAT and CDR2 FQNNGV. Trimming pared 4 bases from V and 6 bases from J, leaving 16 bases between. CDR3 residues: CASSYRKGDGNEQFF. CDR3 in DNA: TGTGCCAGCAGCTACCGGAAGGGGGACGGCAATGAGCAGTTCTTC.

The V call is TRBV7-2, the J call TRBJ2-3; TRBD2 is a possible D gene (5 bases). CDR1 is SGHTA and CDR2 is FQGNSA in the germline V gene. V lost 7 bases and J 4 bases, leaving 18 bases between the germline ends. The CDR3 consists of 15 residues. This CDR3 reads CASTPRPGSPDTQYF. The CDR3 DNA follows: TGTGCCAGCACCCCTCGGCCGGGAAGTCCAGATACGCAGTATTTT.

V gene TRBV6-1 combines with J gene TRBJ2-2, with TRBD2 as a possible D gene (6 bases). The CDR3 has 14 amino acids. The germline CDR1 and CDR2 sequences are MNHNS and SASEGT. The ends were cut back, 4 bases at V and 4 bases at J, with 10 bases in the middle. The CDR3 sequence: CASSVMEGTGELFF. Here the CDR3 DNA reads TGTGCCAGCAGTGTCATGGAGGGCACCGGGGAGCTGTTTTTT.

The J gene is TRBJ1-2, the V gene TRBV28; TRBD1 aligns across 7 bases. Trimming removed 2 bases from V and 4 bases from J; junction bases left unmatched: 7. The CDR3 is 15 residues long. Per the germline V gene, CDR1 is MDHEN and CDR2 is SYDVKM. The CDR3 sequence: CASSLTSTGTYGYTF. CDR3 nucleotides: TGTGCCAGCAGTTTAACTTCGACAGGGACCTATGGCTACACCTTC.

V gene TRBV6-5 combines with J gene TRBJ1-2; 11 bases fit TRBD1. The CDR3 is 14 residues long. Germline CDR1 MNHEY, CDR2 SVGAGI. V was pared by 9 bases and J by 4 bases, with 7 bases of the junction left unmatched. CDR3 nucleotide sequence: TGTGCCAGTTTGACCGGGACAGGGGGCTATGGCTACACCTTC. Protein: CASLTGTGGYGYTF.

The CDR3 region has the DNA TGTGCCAGCAGTTTAGGACAGTCCTACAATGAGCAGTTCTTC. It yields the protein CASSLGQSYNEQFF. The genes are TRBV27 and TRBJ2-1, with a possible D match to TRBD1 (6 bases). Trimming removed 2 bases from V and 1 base from J, with 6 bases in between. Germline V gene data show CDR1 as MNHEY and CDR2 as SMNVEV (reference sequence). The CDR3 is made up of 14 amino acids.

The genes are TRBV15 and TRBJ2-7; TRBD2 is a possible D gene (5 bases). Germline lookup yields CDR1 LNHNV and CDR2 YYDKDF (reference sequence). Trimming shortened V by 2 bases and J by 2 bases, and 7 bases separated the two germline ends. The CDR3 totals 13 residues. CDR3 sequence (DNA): TGTGCCACCAGCAGATCCGGGGCCTACGAGCAGTACTTC. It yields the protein CATSRSGAYEQYF.

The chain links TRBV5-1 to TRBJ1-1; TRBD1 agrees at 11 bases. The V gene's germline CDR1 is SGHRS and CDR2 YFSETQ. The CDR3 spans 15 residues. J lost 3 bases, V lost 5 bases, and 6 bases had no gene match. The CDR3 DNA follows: TGCGCCAGCAGACGGACAGGGGGCGCGGACACTGAAGCTTTCTTT. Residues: CASRRTGGADTEAFF.